The present T cell receptor beta chain was sequenced within a study of STAT5B mutations in CD4+ large granular lymphocyte leukemia. Whole-study results and caveats: TRBV06-family usage was enriched in top patient clones (8/27) versus controls (2/35).

CDR1 and CDR2 from the germline V gene are GTSNPN and SVGIG (reference sequence). Trimming cost V 0 bases and J 10 bases; bases outside gene matches: 6. There are 14 residues in the CDR3. The assay was run at survey level. The protocol was immunoSEQ multiplex PCR, while the TCRdb copy is restricted to in-frame clones and leaves out a portion. The table records 45,000 to 55,000 clones, 55% to 75% of them present only once. This clone was seen a few times. Its antigen is still unknown. The sequence derives from a human donor in good health. This chain joins TRBV30 and TRBJ1-6; the match to TRBD1 covers 7 bases. Sequencing was done on a sample of CD4+ T cells from blood buffy coats. This chain's CDR3 is CAWSVRQGGSPLHF. CDR3 bases: TGTGCCTGGAGTGTACGGCAGGGGGGATCACCCCTCCACTTT.